This TCR beta chain was sequenced during a study of blood T cell repertoires in COVID-19. Overall study: The analysed material was cDNA or gDNA that came from T cells, B-cell-depleted T cells, or PBMCs.

This CDR3 contains 17 residues. Germline CDR1 reads LGHNA; CDR2 reads YNFKEQ. Trimming took 0 bases from V and 1 from J, leaving 14 bases between them. In the source study's methods: The assay estimated nucleated cells by amplifying reference gene primers. Sequencing used immunoSEQ multiplex PCR; TCRdb keeps in-frame clones, though not all of them. That table furnishes V, J and clone size, whereas the DNA furnished D and trimming. The sample consists of under 150,000 clones, about four fifths of them appearing once. Participants, about 18 to 100 years old, spanned fewer than 25 US areas. Within the 2 weeks before study entry, each person in the exposed group met a COVID-19 case.

The TCR originated in a woman in her forties or fifties who had been exposed to COVID-19. Source material: PBMCs or T cells enriched from blood (not recorded which). This chain joins TRBV4-2 and TRBJ2-3; D perhaps matches TRBD2 (5 bases). The CDR3 sequence: CASSQDLARGRTDTQYF. Here the CDR3 DNA reads TGTGCCAGCAGCCAAGATCTGGCAAGAGGGCGCACAGATACGCAGTATTTT.